This T cell receptor (beta chain) is from a study of blood T cell repertoires in COVID-19. Study-level background: Acute and convalescent COVID-19 samples came from the United States, Italy and Spain. T cells, B-cell-depleted T cells, or PBMCs provided the cDNA or gDNA that served as material.

Assay: immunoSEQ multiplex PCR; the TCRdb copy retains only in-frame clones and omits some. The sample contains nearly 110,000 clones, around 83% of which appear only once. Germline CDR1 MNHEY, CDR2 SVGEGT. The CDR3 has 15 residues. With 0 bases removed from V and 2 bases from J, the gap between germline ends came to 10 bases. The V gene is TRBV6-2 or TRBV6-3, the J gene TRBJ1-2, with a tentative D call TRBD1 (6 bases). The TCR was taken from a man aged 70-80 years with acute or convalescent COVID-19. Sequenced input: peripheral blood. In DNA form, the CDR3 reads TGTGCCAGCAGTTACTCGCAGGGGCGGAACTATGGCTACACCTTC. The encoded protein is CASSYSQGRNYGYTF.